Listed below are T cell receptor beta chains from one sample, sequenced in a study of blood T cell repertoires in COVID-19. Only in-frame clones appear in the TCRdb table, and some are missing; sequencing was by immunoSEQ multiplex PCR. The table includes some 160,000 clones, roughly 88% detected once. The sequencing sample was made of peripheral blood. The receptors here all came from a young man with acute or convalescent COVID-19. CDR3s include the opening cysteine and the closing phenylalanine or tryptophan. The order of the fields is J gene, D gene, clone size, V gene, CDR3 protein, CDR3 DNA. The D gene is left open where the match is weak. Clone size is not always given. Where it is, it says once, few, many or a class for expanded clones.

j_gene: TRBJ1-6
d_gene: -
abundance: -
v_gene: TRBV3-1/TRBV3-2
CDR3aa: CASSQQGRSPLHF
CDR3nt: TGTGCCAGCAGCCAACAGGGAAGGTCACCCCTCCACTTT

j_gene: TRBJ2-1
d_gene: TRBD1
abundance: few
v_gene: TRBV5-1
CDR3aa: CASRSNFGTDNEQFF
CDR3nt: TGCGCCAGCAGGTCGAACTTTGGGACAGACAATGAGCAGTTCTTC

j_gene: TRBJ2-1
d_gene: -
abundance: -
v_gene: TRBV9
CDR3aa: CASRPGTPLNEQFF
CDR3nt: TGTGCCAGCAGACCCGGGACTCCACTCAATGAGCAGTTCTTC

j_gene: TRBJ1-1
d_gene: TRBD1
abundance: -
v_gene: TRBV27
CDR3aa: CASSRDRGRVTEAFF
CDR3nt: TGTGCCAGCAGCCGGGACAGGGGAAGGGTCACTGAAGCTTTCTTT

j_gene: TRBJ2-1
d_gene: TRBD2
abundance: -
v_gene: TRBV7-9
CDR3aa: CASGDRTSGADNEQFF
CDR3nt: TGTGCCAGCGGCGACCGGACTAGCGGAGCTGACAATGAGCAGTTCTTC

j_gene: TRBJ1-6
d_gene: -
abundance: -
v_gene: TRBV27
CDR3aa: CASSFSASGSPLHF
CDR3nt: TGTGCCAGCAGTTTCTCCGCCTCGGGTTCACCCCTCCACTTT

j_gene: TRBJ1-3
d_gene: TRBD1
abundance: -
v_gene: TRBV18
CDR3aa: CASSPGQGRSFSGNTIYF
CDR3nt: TGTGCCAGCTCACCCGGACAGGGGCGTTCGTTCTCTGGAAACACCATATATTTT

j_gene: TRBJ2-3
d_gene: -
abundance: -
v_gene: TRBV6-2/TRBV6-3
CDR3aa: CASSPSGGGALTTQYF
CDR3nt: TGTGCCAGCAGCCCTTCTGGGGGCGGCGCCCTGACTACGCAGTATTTT

j_gene: TRBJ2-7
d_gene: -
abundance: -
v_gene: TRBV15
CDR3aa: CATSRDTRSVEQYF
CDR3nt: TGTGCCACCAGCAGGGACACACGATCCGTCGAGCAGTACTTC

j_gene: TRBJ1-2
d_gene: -
abundance: -
v_gene: TRBV12-3/TRBV12-4
CDR3aa: CASRLLSRDGYTF
CDR3nt: TGTGCCAGCAGACTATTATCCAGGGATGGCTACACCTTC

j_gene: TRBJ2-1
d_gene: TRBD2
abundance: -
v_gene: TRBV6-1
CDR3aa: CASSGDSGRASYNEQFF
CDR3nt: TGTGCCAGCAGTGGGGATAGCGGGAGGGCCTCCTACAATGAGCAGTTCTTC

j_gene: TRBJ2-1
d_gene: -
abundance: once
v_gene: TRBV6-5
CDR3aa: CASSYEGPDYNEQFF
CDR3nt: TGTGCCAGCAGTTACGAGGGCCCTGACTACAATGAGCAGTTCTTC

j_gene: TRBJ1-2
d_gene: -
abundance: -
v_gene: TRBV25-1
CDR3aa: CASKGKGWDYGYTF
CDR3nt: TGTGCCAGCAAGGGAAAGGGGTGGGACTATGGCTACACCTTC

j_gene: TRBJ2-1
d_gene: TRBD2
abundance: -
v_gene: TRBV5-1
CDR3aa: CASSFGLAGGGQLDEQFF
CDR3nt: TGCGCCAGCAGCTTCGGCCTAGCGGGAGGGGGGCAATTGGATGAGCAGTTCTTC

j_gene: TRBJ2-6
d_gene: -
abundance: -
v_gene: TRBV19
CDR3aa: CASSHREGANVLTF
CDR3nt: TGTGCCAGTAGCCACAGGGAAGGGGCCAACGTCCTGACTTTC

j_gene: TRBJ1-1
d_gene: -
abundance: -
v_gene: TRBV19
CDR3aa: CASSPVLNTEAFF
CDR3nt: TGTGCCAGTAGTCCAGTGTTGAACACTGAAGCTTTCTTT

j_gene: TRBJ1-1
d_gene: -
abundance: -
v_gene: TRBV19
CDR3aa: CASSLQGTSEAFF
CDR3nt: TGTGCCAGTAGTTTGCAGGGGACCTCTGAAGCTTTCTTT

j_gene: TRBJ2-7
d_gene: TRBD1
abundance: -
v_gene: TRBV27
CDR3aa: CASSFNPGTGYSYEQYF
CDR3nt: TGTGCCAGCAGTTTTAATCCCGGGACAGGATACTCCTACGAGCAGTACTTC

j_gene: TRBJ2-7
d_gene: -
abundance: few
v_gene: TRBV10-1
CDR3aa: CASMAGTYEQYF
CDR3nt: TGCGCCAGCATGGCAGGGACTTACGAGCAGTACTTC

j_gene: TRBJ2-7
d_gene: -
abundance: -
v_gene: TRBV6-5
CDR3aa: CASSYSEDSLYEQYF
CDR3nt: TGTGCCAGCAGTTACTCGGAGGACAGCCTCTACGAGCAGTACTTC

j_gene: TRBJ2-5
d_gene: -
abundance: -
v_gene: TRBV30
CDR3aa: CAWSVGGNQETQYF
CDR3nt: TGTGCCTGGAGTGTAGGAGGCAACCAAGAGACCCAGTACTTC

j_gene: TRBJ2-1
d_gene: -
abundance: -
v_gene: TRBV2
CDR3aa: CASQLDYNEQFF
CDR3nt: TGTGCCAGCCAACTAGATTACAATGAGCAGTTCTTC

j_gene: TRBJ2-1
d_gene: -
abundance: -
v_gene: TRBV5-5
CDR3aa: CASSSSLSSYNEQFF
CDR3nt: TGTGCCAGCAGCTCCTCCCTGAGCTCCTACAATGAGCAGTTCTTC

j_gene: TRBJ1-5
d_gene: TRBD1
abundance: -
v_gene: TRBV5-4
CDR3aa: CASSSGQGFDQPQHF
CDR3nt: TGTGCCAGCAGCTCGGGACAGGGATTCGATCAGCCCCAGCATTTT

j_gene: TRBJ2-2
d_gene: TRBD2
abundance: -
v_gene: TRBV29-1
CDR3aa: CSVTLSGGGALTGELFF
CDR3nt: TGCAGCGTCACTCTATCGGGCGGGGGGGCTCTGACCGGGGAGCTGTTTTTT

j_gene: TRBJ1-3
d_gene: -
abundance: -
v_gene: TRBV6-5
CDR3aa: CASAGPGNTIYF
CDR3nt: TGTGCCAGCGCAGGTCCAGGAAACACCATATATTTT

j_gene: TRBJ2-7
d_gene: TRBD2
abundance: -
v_gene: TRBV7-2
CDR3aa: CASSASGGAGEQYF
CDR3nt: TGTGCCAGCAGCGCTAGCGGGGGGGCCGGGGAGCAGTACTTC

j_gene: TRBJ2-1
d_gene: TRBD1
abundance: -
v_gene: TRBV5-1
CDR3aa: CASSLVGTGGYNEQFF
CDR3nt: TGCGCCAGCAGCTTGGTAGGGACAGGGGGCTACAATGAGCAGTTCTTC

j_gene: TRBJ2-7
d_gene: -
abundance: -
v_gene: TRBV6-5
CDR3aa: CASTPGNEQYF
CDR3nt: TGTGCCAGCACCCCAGGGAACGAGCAGTACTTC

j_gene: TRBJ2-2
d_gene: -
abundance: -
v_gene: TRBV9
CDR3aa: CASSGGGRELFF
CDR3nt: TGTGCCAGCAGCGGTGGGGGCAGGGAGCTGTTTTTT

j_gene: TRBJ1-2
d_gene: -
abundance: -
v_gene: TRBV18
CDR3aa: CASSRGDYGYTF
CDR3nt: TGTGCCAGCTCCCGGGGGGACTATGGCTACACCTTC

j_gene: TRBJ2-3
d_gene: TRBD2
abundance: -
v_gene: TRBV5-1
CDR3aa: CASSLGTSGGTDTQYF
CDR3nt: TGCGCCAGCAGCTTGGGGACTAGCGGGGGCACAGATACGCAGTATTTT

j_gene: TRBJ2-3
d_gene: TRBD2
abundance: -
v_gene: TRBV5-1
CDR3aa: CASSLLASGRSADTQYF
CDR3nt: TGCGCCAGCAGCTTGTTGGCTAGCGGGAGATCGGCAGATACGCAGTATTTT

j_gene: TRBJ1-2
d_gene: -
abundance: -
v_gene: TRBV19
CDR3aa: CASTSSGVSGGYTF
CDR3nt: TGTGCCAGTACCTCCTCCGGCGTATCGGGAGGCTACACCTTC

j_gene: TRBJ1-1
d_gene: TRBD1
abundance: -
v_gene: TRBV6-5
CDR3aa: CASRPTGVPGTEAFF
CDR3nt: TGTGCCAGCAGGCCTACAGGGGTTCCGGGCACTGAAGCTTTCTTT

j_gene: TRBJ1-2
d_gene: -
abundance: -
v_gene: TRBV18
CDR3aa: CASSPSDNYGYTF
CDR3nt: TGTGCCAGCTCACCTTCAGATAACTATGGCTACACCTTC

j_gene: TRBJ2-7
d_gene: -
abundance: -
v_gene: TRBV6-2/TRBV6-3
CDR3aa: CASSYGGISYEQYF
CDR3nt: TGTGCCAGCAGTTACGGGGGCATAAGCTACGAGCAGTACTTC

j_gene: TRBJ1-2
d_gene: -
abundance: -
v_gene: TRBV6-5
CDR3aa: CASRQTGYTF
CDR3nt: TGTGCCAGCAGGCAAACAGGTTACACCTTC

j_gene: TRBJ2-7
d_gene: -
abundance: -
v_gene: TRBV5-1
CDR3aa: CASRSGDGEQYF
CDR3nt: TGCGCCAGCAGGTCAGGGGACGGCGAGCAGTACTTC

j_gene: TRBJ2-2
d_gene: TRBD1
abundance: -
v_gene: TRBV24-1
CDR3aa: CATSLGDRDTGELFF
CDR3nt: TGTGCCACCAGTCTGGGAGACAGGGACACCGGGGAGCTGTTTTTT

j_gene: TRBJ1-6
d_gene: TRBD1
abundance: -
v_gene: TRBV5-1
CDR3aa: CASSQTGSNSPLHF
CDR3nt: TGCGCCAGCAGCCAGACAGGGAGTAATTCACCCCTCCACTTT

j_gene: TRBJ2-7
d_gene: -
abundance: -
v_gene: TRBV7-9
CDR3aa: CASSSSLGEQYF
CDR3nt: TGTGCCAGCAGCTCCTCCCTAGGCGAGCAGTACTTC

j_gene: TRBJ2-7
d_gene: -
abundance: -
v_gene: TRBV27
CDR3aa: CASSPAGVREQYF
CDR3nt: TGTGCCAGCAGCCCGGCAGGGGTTCGGGAGCAGTACTTC

j_gene: TRBJ1-6
d_gene: -
abundance: -
v_gene: TRBV7-8
CDR3aa: CASSLPRSLNNSPLHF
CDR3nt: TGTGCCAGCAGCCTACCGCGGTCCCTCAATAATTCACCCCTCCACTTT

j_gene: TRBJ2-1
d_gene: -
abundance: -
v_gene: TRBV5-6
CDR3aa: CASSFYSDYNEQFF
CDR3nt: TGTGCCAGCAGCTTTTACAGTGATTACAATGAGCAGTTCTTC

j_gene: TRBJ1-5
d_gene: TRBD1
abundance: -
v_gene: TRBV27
CDR3aa: CASSPRFRDRDGNQPQHF
CDR3nt: TGTGCCAGCAGTCCGCGCTTCCGAGACAGGGATGGCAATCAGCCCCAGCATTTT

j_gene: TRBJ2-2
d_gene: -
abundance: -
v_gene: TRBV6-5
CDR3aa: CASSPIRAPGELFF
CDR3nt: TGTGCCAGCAGTCCCATCAGGGCACCCGGGGAGCTGTTTTTT

j_gene: TRBJ2-1
d_gene: TRBD2
abundance: -
v_gene: TRBV19
CDR3aa: CASSLLAGVGSYNEQFF
CDR3nt: TGTGCCAGTAGTCTCCTAGCGGGAGTAGGCTCCTACAATGAGCAGTTCTTC

j_gene: TRBJ1-1
d_gene: TRBD1
abundance: -
v_gene: TRBV7-9
CDR3aa: CASSTLTGGGTEAFF
CDR3nt: TGTGCCAGCAGCACCTTGACAGGGGGTGGGACTGAAGCTTTCTTT

j_gene: TRBJ1-2
d_gene: TRBD1
abundance: once
v_gene: TRBV2
CDR3aa: CASILRDRGRSGYTF
CDR3nt: TGTGCCAGCATCCTCCGGGACAGGGGGCGGAGTGGCTACACCTTC

j_gene: TRBJ1-2
d_gene: -
abundance: -
v_gene: TRBV24-1
CDR3aa: CATTSRGDGYTF
CDR3nt: TGTGCCACCACGTCAAGGGGCGATGGCTACACCTTC

j_gene: TRBJ1-2
d_gene: -
abundance: -
v_gene: TRBV6-6
CDR3aa: CASREDRPSDGYTF
CDR3nt: TGTGCCAGCAGGGAAGACAGACCCTCGGATGGCTACACCTTC

j_gene: TRBJ1-1
d_gene: TRBD1
abundance: few
v_gene: TRBV6-5
CDR3aa: CASGTGFLAEAFF
CDR3nt: TGTGCCAGCGGGACAGGGTTTCTCGCTGAAGCTTTCTTT